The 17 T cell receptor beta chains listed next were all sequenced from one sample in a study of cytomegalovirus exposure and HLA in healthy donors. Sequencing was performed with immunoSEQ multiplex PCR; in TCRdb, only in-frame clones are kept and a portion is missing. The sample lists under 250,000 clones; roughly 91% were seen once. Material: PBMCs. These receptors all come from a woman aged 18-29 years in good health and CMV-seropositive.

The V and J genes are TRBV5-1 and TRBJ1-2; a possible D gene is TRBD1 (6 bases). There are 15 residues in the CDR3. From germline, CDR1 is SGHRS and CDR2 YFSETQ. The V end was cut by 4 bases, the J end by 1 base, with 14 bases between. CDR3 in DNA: TGCGCCAGCAGCGTGGGGGGACAACGTAACTATGGCTACACCTTC. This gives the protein CASSVGGQRNYGYTF.

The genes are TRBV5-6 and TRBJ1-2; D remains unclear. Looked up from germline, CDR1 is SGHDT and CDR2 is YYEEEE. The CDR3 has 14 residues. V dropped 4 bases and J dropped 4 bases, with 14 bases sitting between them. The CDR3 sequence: CASSPPVRSYGYTF. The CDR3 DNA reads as TGTGCCAGCAGCCCGCCGGTTCGGTCCTATGGCTACACCTTC.

In DNA, the CDR3 is TGCGCCAGCAGCCGAGCGGCAGCGAACACCGGGGAGCTGTTTTTT. Protein sequence: CASSRAAANTGELFF. V and J are TRBV4-1 and TRBJ2-2; D is perhaps TRBD2 (5 bases). The CDR3 consists of 15 residues. Trimming took 4 bases from V and 0 from J, leaving 9 bases between them. Germline-derived CDR1 and CDR2 are MGHRA and YSYEKL.

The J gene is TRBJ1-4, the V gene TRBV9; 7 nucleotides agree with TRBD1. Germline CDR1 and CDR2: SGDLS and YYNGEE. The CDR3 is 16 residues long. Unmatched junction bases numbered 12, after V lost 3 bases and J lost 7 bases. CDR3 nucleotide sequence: TGTGCCAGCAGCGGACAGGGTACAGTAACCGGTGAAAAACTGTTTTTT. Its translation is CASSGQGTVTGEKLFF. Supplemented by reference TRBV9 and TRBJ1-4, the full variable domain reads DSGVTQTPKHLITATGQRVTLRCSPRSGDLSVYWYQQSLDQGLQFLIQYYNGEERAKGNILERFSAQQFPDLHSELNLSSLELGDSALYFCASSGQGTVTGEKLFFGSGTQLSVL.

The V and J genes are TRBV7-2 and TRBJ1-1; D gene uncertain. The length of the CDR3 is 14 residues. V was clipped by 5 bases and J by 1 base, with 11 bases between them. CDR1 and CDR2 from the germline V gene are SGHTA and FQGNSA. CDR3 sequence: CASSQREANTEAFF. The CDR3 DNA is TGTGCCAGCAGCCAAAGGGAGGCGAACACTGAAGCTTTCTTT.

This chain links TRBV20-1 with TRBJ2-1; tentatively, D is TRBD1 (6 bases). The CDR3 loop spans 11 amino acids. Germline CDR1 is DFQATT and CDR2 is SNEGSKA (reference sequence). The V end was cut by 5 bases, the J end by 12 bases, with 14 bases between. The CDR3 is CSAGLGGRQFF. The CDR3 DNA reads TGCAGTGCTGGGTTAGGGGGTCGGCAGTTCTTC.

The CDR3, as DNA: TGCGCCAGCAGGAAAAGGGAGACAGGCGGTACCTTTTTTTGGGATACGCAGTATTTT. As protein: CASRKRETGGTFFWDTQYF. V gene TRBV5-1 combines with J gene TRBJ2-3; perhaps TRBD1 as D (6 bases). The CDR3 extends over 19 amino acids. Germline V gene sequence: CDR1 SGHRS, CDR2 YFSETQ. V was cut by 5 bases and J by 6 bases, with 31 bases left in between. The whole variable domain, remainder taken from reference TRBV5-1 and TRBJ2-3, is KAGVTQTPRYLIKTRGQQVTLSCSPISGHRSVSWYQQTPGQGLQFLFEYFSETQRNKGNFPGRFSGRQFSNSRSEMNVSTLELGDSALYLCASRKRETGGTFFWDTQYFGPGTRLTVL.

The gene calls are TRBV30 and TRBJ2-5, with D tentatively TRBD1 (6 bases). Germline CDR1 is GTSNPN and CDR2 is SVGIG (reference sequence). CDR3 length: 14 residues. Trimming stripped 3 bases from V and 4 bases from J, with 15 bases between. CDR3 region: CAWSQGMMLETQYF. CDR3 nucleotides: TGTGCCTGGAGCCAGGGGATGATGTTAGAGACCCAGTACTTC.

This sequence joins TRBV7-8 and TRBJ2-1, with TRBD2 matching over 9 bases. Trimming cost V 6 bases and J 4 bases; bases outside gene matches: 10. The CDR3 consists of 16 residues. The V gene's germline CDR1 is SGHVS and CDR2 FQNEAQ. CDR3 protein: CASRGSGRPLYNEQFF. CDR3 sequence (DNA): TGTGCCAGCAGGGGGAGCGGGAGGCCCCTATACAATGAGCAGTTCTTC.

The CDR3 region is CASSLNVGGYEQYF. Here the CDR3 DNA reads TGTGCCAGCAGCTTAAATGTGGGAGGGTACGAGCAGTACTTC. The chain uses TRBV7-3 and TRBJ2-7; 7 nucleotides match TRBD2. This CDR3 region has 14 residues. The V and J ends lost 1 base and 4 bases, in that order; junction bases with no gene match: 4. Germline V gene data show CDR1 as SGHTA and CDR2 as FQGTGA.

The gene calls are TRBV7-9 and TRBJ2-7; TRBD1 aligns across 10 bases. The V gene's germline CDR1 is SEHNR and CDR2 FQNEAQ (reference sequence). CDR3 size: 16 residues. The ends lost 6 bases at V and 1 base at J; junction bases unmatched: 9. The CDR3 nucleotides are TGTGCCAGCAGTGACAGCGGGACAGGGGCTTCCTACGAGCAGTACTTC. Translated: CASSDSGTGASYEQYF.

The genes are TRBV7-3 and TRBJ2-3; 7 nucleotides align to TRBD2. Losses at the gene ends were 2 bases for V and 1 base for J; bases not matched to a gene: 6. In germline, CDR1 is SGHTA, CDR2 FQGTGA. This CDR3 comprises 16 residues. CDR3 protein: CASSLGSSGRTDTQYF. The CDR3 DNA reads TGTGCCAGCAGCTTAGGGTCTAGCGGACGCACAGATACGCAGTATTTT.

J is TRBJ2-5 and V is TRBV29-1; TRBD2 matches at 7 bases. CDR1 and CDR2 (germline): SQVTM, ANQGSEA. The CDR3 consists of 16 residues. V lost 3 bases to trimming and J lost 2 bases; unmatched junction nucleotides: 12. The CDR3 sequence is CSVEVAGERRQETQYF. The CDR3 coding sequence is TGCAGCGTTGAGGTTGCGGGAGAGCGAAGACAAGAGACCCAGTACTTC.

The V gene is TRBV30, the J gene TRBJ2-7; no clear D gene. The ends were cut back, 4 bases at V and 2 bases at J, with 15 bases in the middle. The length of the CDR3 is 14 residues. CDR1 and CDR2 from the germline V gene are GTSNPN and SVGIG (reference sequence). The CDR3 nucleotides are TGTGCCTGGAACTCCAGGTCTAATACCTACGAGCAGTACTTC. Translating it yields CAWNSRSNTYEQYF.

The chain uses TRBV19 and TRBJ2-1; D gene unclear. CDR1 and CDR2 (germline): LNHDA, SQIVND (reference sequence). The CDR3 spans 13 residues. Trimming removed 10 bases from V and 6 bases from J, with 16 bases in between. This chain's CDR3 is CANTPNSFNEQFF. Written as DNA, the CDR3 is TGTGCCAATACCCCAAATAGTTTCAATGAGCAGTTCTTC.

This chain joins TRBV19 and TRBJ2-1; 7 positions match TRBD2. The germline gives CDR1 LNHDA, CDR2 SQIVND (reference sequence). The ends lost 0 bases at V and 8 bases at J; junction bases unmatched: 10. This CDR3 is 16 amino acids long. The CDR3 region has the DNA TGTGCCAGTAGTATAGAAGAGGGAGGGCCTAGGGATGAGCAGTTCTTC. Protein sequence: CASSIEEGGPRDEQFF.

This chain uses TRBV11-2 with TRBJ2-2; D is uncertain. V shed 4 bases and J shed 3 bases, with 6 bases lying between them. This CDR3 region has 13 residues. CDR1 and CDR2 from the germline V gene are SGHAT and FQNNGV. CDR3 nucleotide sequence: TGTGCCAGCAGCTGGTCGGACACCGGGGAGCTGTTTTTT. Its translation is CASSWSDTGELFF. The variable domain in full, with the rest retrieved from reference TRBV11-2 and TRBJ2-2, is EAGVAQSPRYKIIEKRQSVAFWCNPISGHATLYWYQQILGQGPKLLIQFQNNGVVDDSQLPKDRFSAERLKGVDSTLKIQPAKLEDSAVYLCASSWSDTGELFFGEGSRLTVL.